This passage covers 21 T cell receptor beta chains from one sample sequenced in a study of molecular identifiers for immune sequencing clone quantification. TCRdb re-analysed the PCR reads in MiXCR, keeping a single row per CDR3 protein. The repertoire has 68,000 or so distinct CDR3 sequences, over 15% of them found once; the top ten carry 1.5%. Material: naive CD8+ T cells from blood, with Jurkat cell RNA spiked in. This sample's subset: FACS-sorted CD8+CD4-CCR7+CD45RA+ naive T cells. The receptors here all came from a human donor in good health. Some libraries in this study had Jurkat cell RNA spiked in.

Many counts were recorded for this clonotype. V and J are TRBV27 and TRBJ2-3, with 9 bases fitting TRBD2. The CDR3 contains 19 residues. Germline values: CDR1 MNHEY, CDR2 SMNVEV (reference sequence). The junction had 15 bases not matched to a gene; V was cut back by 3 bases and J by 2 bases. The CDR3 DNA sequence: TGTGCCAGCAGTTTTCAGAGAGGAGCTAGCGGGACCGCCACAGATACGCAGTATTTT. Residues: CASSFQRGASGTATDTQYF.

As regards this clonotype: This may be a read error: a much more frequent sequence differs by one nucleotide. The rearrangement links TRBV10-2 to TRBJ2-7; tentative D call: TRBD1 (5 bases). The length of the CDR3 is 14 residues. Germline V gene data show CDR1 as WSHSY and CDR2 as SAAADI. CDR3 loop: CVSSESTGSYEQYF. The DNA of the CDR3 is TGCGTCAGCAGTGAGAGTACAGGCTCCTACGAGCAGTACTTC.

This clonotype came up many times. The chain couples TRBV19 to TRBJ2-3; no definite D call. The germline gives CDR1 LNHDA, CDR2 SQIVND (reference sequence). Trimming left V 7 bases short and J 8 bases short, with 10 bases between. CDR3 length: 11 amino acids. CDR3 in amino acids: CASTWSGTQYF. CDR3 DNA: TGTGCCAGTACTTGGAGTGGTACGCAGTATTTT. The variable domain in full, with the rest retrieved from reference TRBV19 and TRBJ2-3, is DGGITQSPKYLFRKEGQNVTLSCEQNLNHDAMYWYRQDPGQGLRLIYYSQIVNDFQKGDIAEGYSVSREKKESFPLTVTSAQKNPTAFYLCASTWSGTQYFGPGTRLTVL.

Many counts were recorded for this clonotype. The chain uses TRBV29-1 and TRBJ1-1; D not certain. V lost 0 bases to trimming and J lost 3 bases, with 17 bases between them. The CDR3 is made up of 16 amino acids. In germline, CDR1 is SQVTM, CDR2 ANQGSEA. CDR3 protein: CSVEDDGGIGDTEAFF. The CDR3 DNA sequence: TGCAGCGTTGAAGATGACGGTGGAATCGGGGACACTGAAGCTTTCTTT. Using reference TRBV29-1 and TRBJ1-1 for the parts outside the CDR3, the full variable domain is SAVISQKPSRDICQRGTSLTIQCQVDSQVTMMFWYRQQPGQSLTLIATANQGSEATYESGFVIDKFPISRPNLTFSTLTVSNMSPEDSSIYLCSVEDDGGIGDTEAFFGQGTRLTVV.

This clonotype has a count of ten or more. The chain combines TRBV28 with TRBJ1-5; TRBD1 is a possible D gene (5 bases). The germline V gene encodes CDR1 MDHEN and CDR2 SYDVKM. The CDR3 extends over 13 amino acids. Trimming removed 4 bases at V and 5 bases at J, with 9 bases between. DNA of the CDR3: TGTGCCAGCAGTTACTGGGGGTATCAGCCCCAGCATTTT. It codes for CASSYWGYQPQHF.

In regard to this clonotype: This may be a read error, as it is one base from a much larger clone. V usage is TRBV28 and J usage is TRBJ1-6; weak D call: TRBD1 (6 bases). Germline CDR1 reads MDHEN; CDR2 reads SYDVKM. This CDR3 is 15 amino acids long. The CDR3 DNA reads TGTGTCAGCAGCTCGCCCCTGGAGGGGGGATCACCCCTCCACTTT. It codes for CVSSSPLEGGSPLHF.

This clonotype was recorded many times. J is TRBJ2-7 and V is TRBV6-2 or TRBV6-3; TRBD2 matches at 13 bases. The CDR3 is 16 amino acids. V trimming: 6 bases; J trimming: 5 bases; junction bases outside the gene matches: 10. The germline V gene has CDR1 MNHEY and CDR2 SVGEGT. CDR3 amino acids: CASSSPRTSGSHEQYF. The CDR3 DNA sequence: TGTGCCAGCAGCTCTCCGAGGACTAGCGGGAGCCACGAGCAGTACTTC.

The chain joins TRBV11-2 to TRBJ2-7; D remains ambiguous. Germline V gives CDR1 SGHAT, CDR2 FQNNGV. The CDR3 is made up of 15 amino acids. V dropped 11 bases and J dropped 2 bases, with 22 bases sitting between them. CDR3 sequence: CACIPEESPTYEQYF. For the CDR3, the DNA is TGTGCCTGCATCCCTGAGGAATCACCTACCTACGAGCAGTACTTC.

The V gene is TRBV30, the J gene TRBJ2-2; 7 positions match TRBD2. V gave up 0 bases and J gave up 6 bases; unmatched junction bases: 4. CDR1 and CDR2 from the germline V gene are GTSNPN and SVGIG (reference sequence). This CDR3 region has 14 residues. CDR3 protein: CAWSVGGGSGELFF. DNA for the CDR3: TGTGCCTGGAGTGTCGGGGGAGGGTCCGGGGAGCTGTTTTTT.

For this clonotype: A much larger clone lies a single base off, so this may be a read error. The chain employs TRBV6-1 and TRBJ2-2, with D perhaps assigned TRBD1 or TRBD2 (5 bases each). This CDR3 is built from 15 residues. The germline gives CDR1 MNHNS, CDR2 SASEGT. Trimming removed 7 bases from V and 4 bases from J, with 16 bases in between. CDR3 sequence reads: CASIPRDGATGELFF. In DNA, the CDR3 is TGTGCCAGCATCCCCCGGGACGGGGCCACCGGGGAGCTGTTTTTT.

In its sample, this clonotype was seen many times. The J gene is TRBJ2-2, the V gene TRBV10-2; tentative D call: TRBD1 (6 bases). Germline V gene data show CDR1 as WSHSY and CDR2 as SAAADI. The CDR3 has 12 residues. Trimming pared 4 bases from V and 10 bases from J, leaving 10 bases between. In DNA, the CDR3 is TGCGCCAGCAGTGTCCAGGGGCAGGAGCTGTTTTTT. The encoded protein is CASSVQGQELFF.

This clonotype appeared a few times. The chain is built from TRBV20-1 and TRBJ2-7, with TRBD2 matching over 7 bases. The germline CDR1 and CDR2 sequences are DFQATT and SNEGSKA (reference sequence). V shed 3 bases and J 7 bases; nucleotides not matched to a gene: 18. The CDR3 has 16 amino acids. The CDR3 loop is CSASRPSGGPLGEQYF. As DNA, the CDR3 is TGCAGTGCTAGCCGGCCTAGCGGAGGACCTTTGGGGGAGCAGTACTTC.

This clonotype turned up a few times. Since a much larger clone is just one base distant, this may be a read error. The chain links TRBV15 to TRBJ1-1; possible D gene TRBD1, 6 bases. The CDR3 runs to 15 residues. From germline, CDR1 is LNHNV and CDR2 YYDKDF (reference sequence). CDR3 loop: CAASREVGGHTEAFF. As DNA, the CDR3 is TGTGCCGCCAGCAGAGAGGTCGGGGGCCACACTGAAGCTTTCTTT. Complete variable domain (other parts from reference TRBV15 and TRBJ1-1): DAMVIQNPRYQVTQFGKPVTLSCSQTLNHNVMYWYQQKSSQAPKLLFHYYDKDFNNEADTPDNFQSRRPNTSFCFLDIRSPGLGDTAMYLCAASREVGGHTEAFFGQGTRLTVV.

This clonotype was seen at least ten times. This chain connects TRBV13 to TRBJ2-2; D remains ambiguous. The germline V gene encodes CDR1 PRHDT and CDR2 FYEKMQ (reference sequence). Trimming removed 3 bases at V and 2 bases at J, with 10 bases between. CDR3 length equals 15 residues. The CDR3 here is CASSFGPTNTGELFF. The CDR3 bases are TGTGCCAGCAGCTTTGGACCAACCAACACCGGGGAGCTGTTTTTT.

This clonotype showed up many times. The rearrangement links TRBV4-1 to TRBJ1-1; D unresolved. V dropped 0 bases and J dropped 0 bases, with 8 bases sitting between them. The CDR3 spans 15 residues. Germline CDR1 reads MGHRA; CDR2 reads YSYEKL. CDR3 sequence: CASSQELTLNTEAFF. The CDR3 DNA follows: TGCGCCAGCAGCCAAGAGTTGACACTGAACACTGAAGCTTTCTTT.

This clonotype was recorded many times. The rearrangement joins TRBV9 to TRBJ1-5, with D maybe TRBD1 (6 bases). The V and J ends lost 2 bases and 0 bases respectively, with 9 bases between them. The CDR3 consists of 15 residues. Germline assignment: CDR1 SGDLS and CDR2 YYNGEE. The CDR3 sequence is CASSVTGLSNQPQHF. CDR3 DNA: TGTGCCAGCAGCGTTACAGGGCTTAGCAATCAGCCCCAGCATTTT. The complete variable domain, with remaining parts taken from reference TRBV9 and TRBJ1-5, reads DSGVTQTPKHLITATGQRVTLRCSPRSGDLSVYWYQQSLDQGLQFLIQYYNGEERAKGNILERFSAQQFPDLHSELNLSSLELGDSALYFCASSVTGLSNQPQHFGDGTRLSIL.

This clonotype was counted at least ten times. This chain uses TRBV15 with TRBJ2-4; D not certain. The CDR3 runs 14 residues. Germline V gene sequence: CDR1 LNHNV, CDR2 YYDKDF (reference sequence). The V end was cut by 3 bases, the J end by 0 bases, with 6 bases between. CDR3 coding DNA: TGTGCCACCAGCAGCGGTCCAGCCAAAAACATTCAGTACTTC. It codes for CATSSGPAKNIQYF.

The sample holds a few counts of this clonotype. A read error is possible here, since a much larger clone lies one base away. The chain links TRBV27 to TRBJ2-7; the D is unclear. CDR3 size: 12 residues. Germline V CDR1 and CDR2: MNHEY, SMNVEV (reference sequence). This chain's CDR3 is CANSLSGSEQYF. For the CDR3, the DNA is TGTGCCAACAGTTTAAGTGGGTCCGAGCAGTACTTC.

Concerning this clonotype: A read error is possible here, since a much larger clone lies one base away. The rearrangement joins TRBV7-8 to TRBJ1-5, with D possibly matching TRBD1 (6 bases). V lost 3 bases and J 5 bases, leaving 14 bases between the germline ends. The length of the CDR3 is 15 residues. Germline CDR1 reads SGHVS; CDR2 reads FQNEAQ. CDR3 DNA: TGTGCCAGCAGCTTGGCCAGGGGAAGCTATCAGCCCCAGCATTTT. As protein: CASSLARGSYQPQHF. The full variable domain, completed using reference TRBV7-8 and TRBJ1-5, is GAGVSQSPRYKVAKRGQDVALRCDPISGHVSLFWYQQALGQGPEFLTYFQNEAQLDKSGLPSDRFFAERPEGSVSTLKIQRTQQEDSAVYLCASSLARGSYQPQHFGDGTRLSIL.

This clonotype has at least ten counts. The chain is built from TRBV13 and TRBJ2-5; 8 bases agree with TRBD2. CDR3 size: 15 residues. V gave up 3 bases and J gave up 5 bases; unmatched junction bases: 8. Germline loops: CDR1 PRHDT, CDR2 FYEKMQ (reference sequence). The CDR3 region has the DNA TGTGCCAGCAGCTTGAGACGGGAGGGCCCGGAGACCCAGTACTTC. Translated: CASSLRREGPETQYF.

This clonotype appeared many times. This rearrangement joins TRBV29-1 to TRBJ2-7; a possible D gene is TRBD2 (6 bases). The V end lost 6 bases, the J end lost 6 bases, and 15 bases lay between the germline ends. CDR3 length: 12 amino acids. The germline V gene has CDR1 SQVTM and CDR2 ANQGSEA. The CDR3 nucleotides are TGCAGCGTGGGGAGTTTCGGGGGCGAGCAGTACTTC. Amino acids: CSVGSFGGEQYF.